Sequencing of this T cell receptor (beta chain) was carried out in a study of blood T cell repertoires in COVID-19. Study-level information: Samples representing acute and convalescent COVID-19 were sourced from the United States, Italy and Spain. T cells, B-cell-depleted T cells, or PBMCs provided the cDNA or gDNA that served as material.

This CDR3 spans 14 amino acids. V lost 4 bases to trimming and J lost 0 bases, with 4 bases between them. Germline V gene lookup returns CDR1 SGHDN and CDR2 FVKESK. Authors' processing steps: Reference gene primer amplification gave nucleated cell count estimates. Some clones are missing from TCRdb's copy, which holds only in-frame ones; the method was immunoSEQ multiplex PCR. Clone size and the V and J calls come from that table; the DNA yielded D and trimming. The table lists about 7,800 clones, roughly 88% of them singletons, with around 15% in the top ten. This rearrangement joins TRBV14 to TRBJ2-6; D is unclear. This sequence was found in a woman aged 60-75 years with active COVID-19. What was sequenced was peripheral blood. The CDR3 DNA follows: TGTGCCAGCAGCCGGCCCTCTGGGGCCAACGTCCTGACTTTC. Translated: CASSRPSGANVLTF.